Each of the 22 T cell receptor beta chains below was sequenced from the same sample in a study of T cells after yellow fever vaccination. TCRdb independently ran MiXCR on the 5' RACE reads; one entry per CDR3 protein. The sample lists a few hundred thousand distinct CDR3 sequences; 3% to 4.5% were seen once. Material: PBMCs, obtained 5 days after the yellow fever booster vaccination. These receptors came from a man in his late teens or twenties who received the YFV17D yellow fever vaccine.

This clonotype was seen at least ten times. This chain joins TRBV12-3 or TRBV12-4 and TRBJ1-5; possibly TRBD1 for D (6 bases). This CDR3 spans 14 amino acids. The V end lost 6 bases, the J end lost 0 bases, and 9 bases lay between the germline ends. In DNA, the CDR3 is TGTGCCAGCAGCCGGACAGCTAGCAATCAGCCCCAGCATTTT. Protein sequence: CASSRTASNQPQHF.

The chain couples TRBV20-1 to TRBJ1-2; 11 nucleotides agree with TRBD1. Germline CDR1 is DFQATT and CDR2 is SNEGSKA (reference sequence). With 1 base clipped from V and 6 bases from J, the junction kept 7 bases outside the gene matches. The CDR3 has 15 amino acids. CDR3 residues: CSARGGTGGPNGYTF. The CDR3 bases are TGCAGTGCTAGAGGAGGGACAGGGGGGCCAAATGGCTACACCTTC.

In this sample, this clonotype turned up many times. The chain combines TRBV7-3 with TRBJ2-5; D may be TRBD2 (5 bases). The CDR3 covers 13 residues. The V gene's germline CDR1 is SGHTA and CDR2 FQGTGA. V was trimmed by 4 bases and J by 7 bases, leaving 13 bases between them. The CDR3 DNA sequence: TGTGCCAGCAGCTCTATCCCGGCGGGGACCCAGTACTTC. Protein: CASSSIPAGTQYF.

This clonotype came up many times. This chain uses TRBV5-1 with TRBJ2-2; perhaps D is TRBD1 or TRBD2 (5 bases each). CDR3 length: 16 residues. V was trimmed by 1 base and J by 0 bases, leaving 10 bases between them. The V gene's germline CDR1 is SGHRS and CDR2 YFSETQ. The CDR3 is CASSLMGPANTGELFF. The CDR3 region has the DNA TGCGCCAGCAGCTTGATGGGACCGGCGAACACCGGGGAGCTGTTTTTT.

The rearrangement links TRBV11-1 to TRBJ2-7; D is ambiguous. The CDR3 has 13 residues. The V gene lost 3 bases and the J gene lost 6 bases, with 12 bases spanning the gap. CDR1 and CDR2 from the germline V gene are SGHAT and FQDESV (reference sequence). The CDR3 sequence: CASSLSWTSEQYF. The CDR3 DNA reads TGTGCCAGCAGCTTGAGTTGGACCAGCGAGCAGTACTTC.

This chain links TRBV11-2 with TRBJ2-1; no definite D call. Germline loops: CDR1 SGHAT, CDR2 FQNNGV. V lost 1 base, J lost 0 bases, and 7 bases lay in between. The CDR3 covers 15 residues. Here the CDR3 DNA reads TGTGCCAGCAGCTTAGCTCATTTCTCCTACAATGAGCAGTTCTTC. It yields the protein CASSLAHFSYNEQFF. Full variable domain (outside the CDR3, taken from reference TRBV11-2 and TRBJ2-1): EAGVAQSPRYKIIEKRQSVAFWCNPISGHATLYWYQQILGQGPKLLIQFQNNGVVDDSQLPKDRFSAERLKGVDSTLKIQPAKLEDSAVYLCASSLAHFSYNEQFFGPGTRLTVL.

This clonotype showed up just a few times. An end of the junction differs from the germline gene, which may be a read error. The chain is built from TRBV5-5 and TRBJ2-5; tentatively, D is TRBD1 (5 bases). The CDR3 is made up of 16 amino acids. Germline CDR1 and CDR2: SGHKS and YYEKEE (reference sequence). CDR3 amino acids: CASSLGHPHQQGTQYF. CDR3 sequence (DNA): TGTGCCAGCAGCTTAGGACACCCCCACCAACAAGGGACCCAGTACTTC.

This clonotype was counted only a few times. In DNA form, the CDR3 reads TGTGCCAGCAGCGTAGGGGGACTAGCCTACGAGCAGTACTTC. Protein product: CASSVGGLAYEQYF. This sequence joins TRBV9 and TRBJ2-7, with TRBD2 matching 8 bases. CDR3 length: 14 residues. V dropped 0 bases and J dropped 2; count of bases not matched to a gene: 1. CDR1 and CDR2 from the germline V gene are SGDLS and YYNGEE.

This clonotype was observed many times. The J gene is TRBJ2-5, the V gene TRBV28; D perhaps matches TRBD1 (6 bases). This CDR3 region has 14 residues. Germline V gene data show CDR1 as MDHEN and CDR2 as SYDVKM. Trimming cost V 9 bases and J 4 bases, with 18 bases left between them. This chain's CDR3 is CASRFRGFRETQYF. The CDR3, as DNA: TGTGCCAGTCGATTCAGGGGATTTAGAGAGACCCAGTACTTC.

This clonotype showed up many times. V and J are TRBV6-1 and TRBJ1-1, with 8 bases aligning to TRBD1. Unmatched junction bases numbered 4, after V lost 0 bases and J lost 4 bases. The CDR3 sequence is 15 residues long. Germline CDR1 is MNHNS and CDR2 is SASEGT. The CDR3 protein is CASSEAPTGGTEAFF. The CDR3 DNA reads as TGTGCCAGCAGTGAAGCCCCCACAGGGGGCACTGAAGCTTTCTTT.

This clonotype has only a few counts. The V gene is TRBV20-1, the J gene TRBJ2-2; D is uncertain. Germline loops: CDR1 DFQATT, CDR2 SNEGSKA (reference sequence). The CDR3 is 14 amino acids. With 3 bases removed from V and 0 bases from J, the gap between germline ends came to 8 bases. The CDR3 region is CSASWRSNTGELFF. The DNA for the CDR3 is TGCAGTGCTAGTTGGCGTTCGAACACCGGGGAGCTGTTTTTT.

This clonotype came up many times. The J gene is TRBJ2-1, the V gene TRBV12-3 or TRBV12-4; D is possibly TRBD2 (6 bases). The V end was cut by 4 bases, the J end by 0 bases, with 13 bases between. The CDR3 spans 16 residues. CDR3 nucleotides: TGTGCCAGCAGTTCTCCGGGGGTGAGCTCCTACAATGAGCAGTTCTTC. Protein: CASSSPGVSSYNEQFF.

The chain recombines TRBV4-1 with TRBJ2-5; TRBD2 is a possible D gene (6 bases). Trimming left V 3 bases short and J 6 bases short, with 8 bases between. This CDR3 spans 12 amino acids. Germline CDR1 reads MGHRA; CDR2 reads YSYEKL. The CDR3 is CASSHGGKTQYF. The CDR3 DNA follows: TGCGCCAGCAGCCATGGGGGGAAGACCCAGTACTTC.

This sequence joins TRBV6-2 or TRBV6-3 and TRBJ1-1; D remains ambiguous. This CDR3 has 15 amino acids. V gave up 1 base and J gave up 1 base, with 10 bases separating them. The germline CDR1 and CDR2 sequences are MNHEY and SVGEGT. The CDR3 spells CASSYYGLGNTEAFF. Written as DNA, the CDR3 is TGTGCCAGCAGTTACTACGGCTTAGGGAACACTGAAGCTTTCTTT.

The chain uses TRBV11-2 and TRBJ2-3; 16 positions agree with TRBD2. In germline, CDR1 is SGHAT, CDR2 FQNNGV. V dropped 5 bases and J dropped 3; count of bases not matched to a gene: 11. The CDR3 totals 19 residues. The CDR3 protein is CASSPGTSGGALWTDTQYF. In DNA form, the CDR3 reads TGTGCCAGCAGCCCCGGGACTAGCGGGGGGGCTCTGTGGACAGATACGCAGTATTTT. Together with reference TRBV11-2 and TRBJ2-3, the CDR3 gives the full variable domain: EAGVAQSPRYKIIEKRQSVAFWCNPISGHATLYWYQQILGQGPKLLIQFQNNGVVDDSQLPKDRFSAERLKGVDSTLKIQPAKLEDSAVYLCASSPGTSGGALWTDTQYFGPGTRLTVL.

This clonotype has just a few counts. The gene calls are TRBV5-5 and TRBJ1-4; TRBD1 might be the D (5 bases). This CDR3 has 16 residues. CDR1 is SGHKS and CDR2 is YYEKEE in the germline V gene (reference sequence). Trimming shortened V by 4 bases and J by 10 bases, and 23 bases separated the two germline ends. CDR3 bases: TGTGCCAGCAGCCCCGGAGTTGCGATAGGGGCCGGAAAACTGTTTTTT. Protein: CASSPGVAIGAGKLFF.

This clonotype was found a few times. This chain links TRBV11-1 with TRBJ1-1, with D possibly TRBD1 on 6 matching bases. With 6 bases removed from V and 6 bases from J, the gap between germline ends came to 26 bases. Germline V gene lookup returns CDR1 SGHAT and CDR2 FQDESV (reference sequence). This CDR3 spans 17 amino acids. As DNA, the CDR3 is TGTGCCAGCAGACCCGTGCGGGACATCGGGCTTATGGCTGAAGCTTTCTTT. As protein: CASRPVRDIGLMAEAFF.

This clonotype was seen a handful of times. The J gene is TRBJ2-5, the V gene TRBV6-6, with TRBD2 matching over 7 bases. The CDR3 length is 14 residues. V lost 0 bases to trimming and J lost 5 bases; unmatched junction nucleotides: 3. The germline V gene encodes CDR1 MNHNY and CDR2 SVGAGI (reference sequence). CDR3 nucleotides: TGTGCCAGCAGTTACTCAGAGGGAGGGGAGACCCAGTACTTC. Translation gives CASSYSEGGETQYF.

The genes are TRBV12-3 or TRBV12-4 and TRBJ1-4; a weak D match, TRBD1 (5 bases). This CDR3 contains 14 residues. Trimming pared 2 bases from V and 8 bases from J, leaving 12 bases between. The DNA of the CDR3 is TGTGCCAGCAGTTTACCTGGGGCGGAGGAAAAACTGTTTTTT. It specifies CASSLPGAEEKLFF.

Only a few counts were recorded for this clonotype. The gene calls are TRBV6-1 and TRBJ1-1; the D is unclear. CDR3 length: 14 residues. The V end lost 2 bases, the J end lost 5 bases, and 12 bases lay between the germline ends. Per the germline V gene, CDR1 is MNHNS and CDR2 is SASEGT. The CDR3 DNA sequence: TGTGCCAGCAGTGAAAGGCCGAGGATGACTGAAGCTTTCTTT. Protein product: CASSERPRMTEAFF.

The sample holds many counts of this clonotype. The chain combines TRBV20-1 with TRBJ2-4; no firm D call. The CDR3 length is 13 residues. Trimming removed 4 bases at V and 0 bases at J, with 7 bases between. Germline lookup yields CDR1 DFQATT and CDR2 SNEGSKA (reference sequence). The CDR3 loop is CSATALAKNIQYF. CDR3 DNA sequence: TGCAGTGCTACGGCGCTAGCCAAAAACATTCAGTACTTC.

In its sample, this clonotype was seen many times. V and J are TRBV6-1 and TRBJ1-1; 9 bases match TRBD1. The CDR3 loop spans 13 amino acids. Losses at the gene ends were 10 bases for V and 3 bases for J; bases not matched to a gene: 6. Germline V gives CDR1 MNHNS, CDR2 SASEGT. The CDR3 reads CATRTGVYTEAFF. CDR3 in DNA: TGTGCCACCCGGACAGGGGTGTACACTGAAGCTTTCTTT.